The rows below give T cell receptor beta chains drawn from one sample of a study of blood T cell repertoires in COVID-19. Only in-frame clones appear in the TCRdb table, and some are missing; sequencing was by immunoSEQ multiplex PCR. This sample carries some 120,000 clones, 82% of them seen once, and the ten largest clones take around 10%. The sequenced material came from peripheral blood. Receptors originate from a human donor in a cohort sampled during active COVID-19. CDR3s include the opening cysteine and the closing phenylalanine or tryptophan. A D gene is named only where the DNA matches it firmly. Part of the rows lack a size; the others show once, few, many or a class for expanded clones.

j_call,v_call,clone_size,d_call,cdr3_aa,cdr3_nt
TRBJ1-4,TRBV5-1,.,.,CASSASLGSNEKLFF,TGCGCCAGCAGCGCTTCACTAGGATCCAATGAAAAACTGTTTTTT
TRBJ1-2,TRBV29-1,.,.,CSVEGQANYGYTF,TGCAGCGTTGAAGGGCAGGCCAACTATGGCTACACCTTC
TRBJ1-4,TRBV11-2,.,.,CASSPARGGEKLFF,TGTGCCAGCAGCCCTGCAAGGGGGGGTGAAAAACTGTTTTTT
TRBJ2-3,TRBV21-1,.,.,CASSQTSGGADTQYF,TGTGCCAGCAGCCAGACTAGCGGGGGTGCAGATACGCAGTATTTT
TRBJ2-1,TRBV12-3/TRBV12-4,many,.,CASSLPPENEQFF,TGTGCCAGCAGCCTACCCCCCGAGAATGAGCAGTTCTTC
TRBJ1-1,TRBV10-3,.,.,CAISDWGGPEAFF,TGTGCCATCAGTGATTGGGGAGGTCCTGAAGCTTTCTTT
TRBJ2-1,TRBV2,.,.,CASSRASEQFF,TGTGCCAGCAGTCGAGCGAGTGAGCAGTTCTTC
TRBJ2-7,TRBV10-2,.,TRBD2,CASSKRGSSYEQYF,TGCGCCAGCAGCAAGCGGGGGAGCTCCTACGAGCAGTACTTC
TRBJ2-3,TRBV27,once,.,CASSLRGGASKDTQYF,TGTGCCAGCAGTTTAAGGGGGGGGGCATCTAAAGATACGCAGTATTTT
TRBJ2-7,TRBV10-3,.,.,CAISEGPPNYEQYF,TGTGCCATCAGTGAGGGGCCCCCGAACTACGAGCAGTACTTC
TRBJ2-7,TRBV23-1,.,TRBD2,CASSQPGGEQYF,TGCGCCAGCAGTCAACCCGGGGGGGAGCAGTACTTC
TRBJ2-7,TRBV11-3,many,.,CASSPGEEQYF,TGTGCCAGCAGCCCCGGTGAGGAGCAGTACTTC
TRBJ1-1,TRBV19,.,.,CASSIVSTNTEAFF,TGTGCCAGTAGTATTGTGAGTACTAACACTGAAGCTTTCTTT
TRBJ2-5,TRBV13,.,TRBD1,CASSMDRIQETQYF,TGTGCCAGCAGCATGGACAGGATACAAGAGACCCAGTACTTC
TRBJ2-7,TRBV6-6,few,TRBD1,CASSYDRGYEQYF,TGTGCCAGCAGTTACGACAGGGGCTACGAGCAGTACTTC
TRBJ1-2,TRBV7-2,.,TRBD1,CASSLPPHRGSNYGYTF,TGTGCCAGCAGCTTACCGCCTCACAGGGGGTCAAACTATGGCTACACCTTC
TRBJ1-2,TRBV4-3,few,.,CASSQDRFGSYGYTF,TGCGCCAGCAGCCAGGACAGATTTGGGTCCTATGGCTACACCTTC
TRBJ1-2,TRBV4-1,.,TRBD1,CASSLIFPKDRGSEGYTF,TGCGCCAGCAGCCTAATTTTTCCTAAAGACAGGGGAAGTGAGGGCTACACCTTC
TRBJ2-4,TRBV6-5,.,.,CASSLPGQSAKNIQYF,TGTGCCAGCAGTTTACCGGGACAATCAGCCAAAAACATTCAGTACTTC
TRBJ1-1,TRBV19,.,.,CASSIDRLSGPAEAFF,TGTGCCAGTAGTATAGATCGGCTCAGCGGGCCGGCTGAAGCTTTCTTT
TRBJ2-7,TRBV2,.,.,CASLGRDKTYEQYF,TGTGCCTCCCTTGGCCGGGACAAGACCTACGAGCAGTACTTC
TRBJ2-2,TRBV5-1,.,.,CASSLAEPSDTGELFF,TGCGCCAGCAGCTTGGCCGAACCCTCGGACACCGGGGAGCTGTTTTTT
TRBJ1-3,TRBV6-5,.,TRBD1,CASTPGQGTGNTIYF,TGTGCCAGCACACCGGGACAGGGGACTGGAAACACCATATATTTT
TRBJ2-2,TRBV19,.,TRBD2,CATQPAGSTGELFF,TGTGCCACCCAACCAGCGGGGTCCACCGGGGAGCTGTTTTTT
TRBJ1-1,TRBV19,.,.,CASSIGGAVGTEAFF,TGTGCCAGTAGTATAGGTGGGGCCGTGGGTACTGAAGCTTTCTTT
TRBJ2-2,TRBV11-2,many,.,CASSLDRVSTGELFF,TGTGCCAGCAGCTTAGATCGAGTCTCCACCGGGGAGCTGTTTTTT
TRBJ2-7,TRBV28,.,TRBD2,CATEASGEDHEQYF,TGTGCCACCGAAGCTAGCGGGGAAGACCACGAGCAGTACTTC